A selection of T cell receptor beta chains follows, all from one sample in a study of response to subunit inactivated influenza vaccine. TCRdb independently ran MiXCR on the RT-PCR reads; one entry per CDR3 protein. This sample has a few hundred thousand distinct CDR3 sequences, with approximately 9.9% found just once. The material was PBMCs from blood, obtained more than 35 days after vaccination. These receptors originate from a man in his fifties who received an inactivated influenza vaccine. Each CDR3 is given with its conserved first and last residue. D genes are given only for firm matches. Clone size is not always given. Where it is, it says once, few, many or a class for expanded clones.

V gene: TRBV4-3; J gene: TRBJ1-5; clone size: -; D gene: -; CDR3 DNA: TGCGCCAGCAGCCAAGACCACGGGTGGGGTCAGCCCCAGCATTTT; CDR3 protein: CASSQDHGWGQPQHF
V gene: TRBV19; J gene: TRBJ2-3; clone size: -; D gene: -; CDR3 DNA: TGTGCCAGTAGTATGGGGGTCGGCACCGGTACGCAGTATTTT; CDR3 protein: CASSMGVGTGTQYF
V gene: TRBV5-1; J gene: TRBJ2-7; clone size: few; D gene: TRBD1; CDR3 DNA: TGCGCCAGCGGGACAGACCCTTCCTACGAGCAGTACTTC; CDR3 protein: CASGTDPSYEQYF
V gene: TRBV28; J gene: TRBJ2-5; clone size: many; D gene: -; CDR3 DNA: TGTGCCAGCAGTCCTCTGAGGGGGTTAGAGACCCAGTACTTC; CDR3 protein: CASSPLRGLETQYF
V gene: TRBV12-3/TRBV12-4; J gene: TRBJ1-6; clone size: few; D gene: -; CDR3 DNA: TGTGCCAGCAACACCGGGGGCCACAATATTTCACCCCTCCACTTT; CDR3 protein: CASNTGGHNISPLHF
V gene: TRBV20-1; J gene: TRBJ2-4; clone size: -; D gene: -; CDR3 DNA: TGCAGTGCTATCAGGCCTCGGGGCAAAAACATTCAGTACTTC; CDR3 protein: CSAIRPRGKNIQYF
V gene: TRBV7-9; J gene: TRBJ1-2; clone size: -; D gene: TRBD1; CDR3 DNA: TGTGCCAGCAGCTCGACCTGGACAGGGCTTGGCTACACCTTC; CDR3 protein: CASSSTWTGLGYTF
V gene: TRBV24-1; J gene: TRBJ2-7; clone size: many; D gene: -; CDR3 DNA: TGTGCCACCAATTCGGGCCGCTCCTACGAGCAGTACTTC; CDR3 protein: CATNSGRSYEQYF
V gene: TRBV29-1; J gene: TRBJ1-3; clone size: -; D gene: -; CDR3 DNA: TGCAGCGTTGCAGCAGGGGCGCGTGGAAACACCATATATTTT; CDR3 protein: CSVAAGARGNTIYF
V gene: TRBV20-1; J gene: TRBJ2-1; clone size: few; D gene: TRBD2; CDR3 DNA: TGCAGTGCACCCCTCCCCAGCGGGACGAAGGGCAATGAGCAGTTCTTC; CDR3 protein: CSAPLPSGTKGNEQFF